This T cell receptor beta chain was profiled in a study of shared T cell receptors in the human thymus. The V end lost 6 bases, the J end lost 7 bases, and 16 bases lay between the germline ends. The CDR3 runs 14 residues. Germline assignment: CDR1 MNHNY and CDR2 SVGAGI (reference sequence). Here immunoSEQ multiplex PCR was the method, and the copy in TCRdb shows in-frame clones only, minus some. This sample has just under 550,000 clones, with around 78% found just once. This sample was shared with a second study, whose subject was human thymus T cells. Per that study: Donors were healthy Finnish infants having corrective surgery for congenital heart defects. During corrective heart surgery, resections were taken, and the thymus tissue came from them. Blood and thymic repertoires both appeared biased in V and J gene usage. Unrelated individuals reportedly shared highly overlapping thymic TCR repertoires.

This TCR was recovered from a boy younger than two with a congenital heart defect. The sequencing input was thymocytes. The chain employs TRBV6-6 and TRBJ2-1, with a possible D match to TRBD1 (6 bases). This CDR3 is CASRQGPPRNEQFF. The DNA of the CDR3 is TGTGCCAGCAGACAGGGACCGCCAAGGAATGAGCAGTTCTTC.